The T cell receptor (beta chain) described here comes from a study of regulatory T cells in long-lasting Graves disease. Time point meaning: newly diagnosed GD, antithyroid drugs for less than 3 months. There was RNA extracted from PBMCs, and the TCR library was made from it. In this cohort, patients came from an endocrinology department located in Xi'an, China. Whole-study findings and limits: The persistent group shared 2,741 public clonotypes, more than the approximately 890 shared by new patients.

This clonotype occurred many times. Its matching antigen is unknown. Germline V gives CDR1 DFQATT, CDR2 SNEGSKA (reference sequence). J gave up 7 bases and V 5 bases, and 9 bases lay outside the gene matches. The CDR3 runs to 13 residues. Library construction for TCR beta used iRepertoire HTBI primers and Arm-PCR of CDR3 regions. Using its own MiXCR run on the multiplex PCR reads, TCRdb lists one record per CDR3 protein. The sample lists more than 400,000 distinct CDR3 sequences, 16% occurring once. The same specimen was also included in a second study, on T cells in Graves' hyperthyroidism and ophthalmopathy.

This sample comprised peripheral blood mononuclear cells (PBMCs), obtained at new diagnosis, from a patient treated with antithyroid drugs. V is TRBV20-1 and J is TRBJ1-2, with 8 bases matching TRBD1. The source of this sequence is a woman in her 30s with Graves disease. CDR3 in DNA: TGCAGTGCTCCGCGACAGGGGCGGCGTGGCTACACCTTC. It yields the protein CSAPRQGRRGYTF.